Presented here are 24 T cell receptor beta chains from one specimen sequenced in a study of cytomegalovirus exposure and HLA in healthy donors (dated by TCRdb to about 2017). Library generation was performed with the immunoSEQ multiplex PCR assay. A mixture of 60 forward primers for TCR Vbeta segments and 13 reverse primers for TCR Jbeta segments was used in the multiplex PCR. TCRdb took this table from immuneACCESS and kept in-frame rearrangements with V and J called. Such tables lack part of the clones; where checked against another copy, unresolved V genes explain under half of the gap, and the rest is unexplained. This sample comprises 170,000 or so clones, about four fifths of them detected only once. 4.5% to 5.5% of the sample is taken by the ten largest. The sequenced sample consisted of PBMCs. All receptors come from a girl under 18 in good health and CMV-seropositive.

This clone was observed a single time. This CDR3 is CAWSITTKSEAFF. The CDR3 DNA follows: TGTGCCTGGAGTATAACGACAAAATCTGAAGCTTTCTTT. The V gene is TRBV30, the J gene TRBJ1-1; D remains unclear. Germline V lookup: CDR1 GTSNPN, CDR2 SVGIG (reference sequence). CDR3 length equals 13 residues. The V gene lost 2 bases and the J gene lost 6 bases, with 13 bases spanning the gap.

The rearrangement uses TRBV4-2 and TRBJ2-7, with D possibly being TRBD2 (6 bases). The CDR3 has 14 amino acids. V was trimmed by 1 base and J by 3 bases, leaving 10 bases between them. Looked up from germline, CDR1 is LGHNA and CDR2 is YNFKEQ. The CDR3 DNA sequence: TGTGCCAGCAGCCAAGCCCAGGGAGGCTACGAGCAGTACTTC. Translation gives CASSQAQGGYEQYF.

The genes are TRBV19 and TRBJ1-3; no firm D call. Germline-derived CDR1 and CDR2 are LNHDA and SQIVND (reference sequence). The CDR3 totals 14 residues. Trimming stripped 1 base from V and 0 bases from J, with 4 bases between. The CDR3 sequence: CASSIGSSGNTIYF. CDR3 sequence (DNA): TGTGCCAGTAGTATAGGGAGCTCTGGAAACACCATATATTTT.

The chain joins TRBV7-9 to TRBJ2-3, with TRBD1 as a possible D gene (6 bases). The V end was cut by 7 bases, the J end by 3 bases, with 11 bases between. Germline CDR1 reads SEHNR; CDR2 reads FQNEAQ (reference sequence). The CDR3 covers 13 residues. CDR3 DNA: TGTGCCAGCACAACACAGGGTACAGATACGCAGTATTTT. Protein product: CASTTQGTDTQYF.

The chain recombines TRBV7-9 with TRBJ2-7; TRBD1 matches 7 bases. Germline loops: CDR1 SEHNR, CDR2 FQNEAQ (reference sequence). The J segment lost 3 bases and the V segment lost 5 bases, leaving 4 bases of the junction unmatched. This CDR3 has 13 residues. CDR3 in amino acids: CASSPNRGYEQYF. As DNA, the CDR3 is TGTGCCAGCAGCCCGAACAGGGGCTACGAGCAGTACTTC.

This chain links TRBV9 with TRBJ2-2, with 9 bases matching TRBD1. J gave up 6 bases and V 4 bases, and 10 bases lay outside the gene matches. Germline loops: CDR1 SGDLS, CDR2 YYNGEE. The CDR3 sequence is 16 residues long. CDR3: CASSPAGTGSPGELFF. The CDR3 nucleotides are TGTGCCAGCAGCCCCGCCGGGACAGGGTCCCCCGGGGAGCTGTTTTTT.

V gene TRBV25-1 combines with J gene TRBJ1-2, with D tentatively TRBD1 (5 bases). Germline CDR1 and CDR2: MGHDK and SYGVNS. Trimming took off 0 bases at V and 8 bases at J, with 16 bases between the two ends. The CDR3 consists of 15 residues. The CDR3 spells CASSEYKSGGGGYTF. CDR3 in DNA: TGTGCCAGCAGTGAATATAAGTCCGGCGGGGGAGGCTACACCTTC.

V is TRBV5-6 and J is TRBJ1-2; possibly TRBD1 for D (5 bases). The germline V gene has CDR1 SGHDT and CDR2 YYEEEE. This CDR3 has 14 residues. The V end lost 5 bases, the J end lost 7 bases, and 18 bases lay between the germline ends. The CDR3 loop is CASRGRGVGLGYTF. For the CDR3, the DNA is TGTGCCAGCAGGGGGAGGGGAGTAGGTCTTGGCTACACCTTC.

The DNA of the CDR3 is TGTGCCAGCAGTCCATTGGGCAACGAGCAGTACTTC. It codes for CASSPLGNEQYF. The V call is TRBV6-5, the J call TRBJ2-7; D is ambiguous. This CDR3 is 12 amino acids long. V gave up 5 bases and J gave up 5 bases, with 10 bases separating them. Germline-derived CDR1 and CDR2 are MNHEY and SVGAGI.

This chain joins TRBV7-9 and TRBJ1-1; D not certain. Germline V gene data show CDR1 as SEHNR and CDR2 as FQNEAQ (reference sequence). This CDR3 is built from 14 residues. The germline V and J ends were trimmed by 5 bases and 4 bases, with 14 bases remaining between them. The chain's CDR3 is CASSRREGGTEAFF. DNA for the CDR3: TGTGCCAGCAGCCGTCGGGAGGGCGGCACTGAAGCTTTCTTT.

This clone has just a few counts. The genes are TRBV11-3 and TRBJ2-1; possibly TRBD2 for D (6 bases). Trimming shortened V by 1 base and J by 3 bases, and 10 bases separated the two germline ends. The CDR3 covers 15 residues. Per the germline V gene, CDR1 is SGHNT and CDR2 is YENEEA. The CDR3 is CASSLALAIYNEQFF. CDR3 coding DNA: TGTGCCAGCAGCTTAGCACTAGCTATCTACAATGAGCAGTTCTTC. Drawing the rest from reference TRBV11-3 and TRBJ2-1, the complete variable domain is EAGVVQSPRYKIIEKKQPVAFWCNPISGHNTLYWYLQNLGQGPELLIRYENEEAVDDSQLPKDRFSAERLKGVDSTLKIQPAELGDSAVYLCASSLALAIYNEQFFGPGTRLTVL.

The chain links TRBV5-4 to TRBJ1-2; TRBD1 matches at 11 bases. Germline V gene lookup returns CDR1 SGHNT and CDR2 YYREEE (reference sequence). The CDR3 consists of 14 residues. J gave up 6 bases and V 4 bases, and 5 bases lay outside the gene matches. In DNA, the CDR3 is TGTGCCAGCAGCCTCGGACAGGGGGCAGATGGCTACACCTTC. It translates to CASSLGQGADGYTF.

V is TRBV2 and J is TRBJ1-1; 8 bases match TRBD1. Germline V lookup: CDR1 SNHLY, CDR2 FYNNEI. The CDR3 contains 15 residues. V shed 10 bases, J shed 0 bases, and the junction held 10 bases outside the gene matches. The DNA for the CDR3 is TGTGCCACCCCCGACAGGGGCTTCATGAACACTGAAGCTTTCTTT. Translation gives CATPDRGFMNTEAFF.

This chain's CDR3 is CASSPPGQGGEQYF. In DNA, the CDR3 is TGTGCCAGCAGCCCGCCGGGACAGGGGGGCGAGCAGTACTTC. The chain couples TRBV7-3 to TRBJ2-7, with TRBD1 matching 11 bases. Germline-derived CDR1 and CDR2 are SGHTA and FQGTGA. CDR3 length: 14 amino acids. With 5 bases clipped from V and 6 bases from J, the junction kept 6 bases outside the gene matches.

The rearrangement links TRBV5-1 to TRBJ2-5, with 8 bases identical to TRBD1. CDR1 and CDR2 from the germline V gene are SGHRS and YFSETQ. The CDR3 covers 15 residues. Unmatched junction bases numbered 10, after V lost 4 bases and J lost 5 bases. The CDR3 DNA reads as TGCGCCAGCAGCCTGGGACAGGCCAACGTGGAGACCCAGTACTTC. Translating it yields CASSLGQANVETQYF.

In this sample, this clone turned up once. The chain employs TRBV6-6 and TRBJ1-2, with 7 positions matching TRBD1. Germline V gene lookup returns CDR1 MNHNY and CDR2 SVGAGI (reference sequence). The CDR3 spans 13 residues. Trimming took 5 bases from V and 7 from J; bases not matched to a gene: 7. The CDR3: CASSPEGAGGYTF. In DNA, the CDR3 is TGTGCCAGCAGTCCAGAGGGGGCGGGTGGCTACACCTTC.

CDR3 DNA sequence: TGTGCCAGCAGCTTAGGCGGGACAGGGGTCAACGAGCAGTACTTC. This sequence encodes CASSLGGTGVNEQYF. This chain uses TRBV7-2 with TRBJ2-7; 10 positions agree with TRBD1. V shed 1 base and J 5 bases; nucleotides not matched to a gene: 5. This CDR3 comprises 15 residues. Germline values: CDR1 SGHTA, CDR2 FQGNSA. Filled out from reference TRBV7-2 and TRBJ2-7, the complete variable domain reads GAGVSQSPSNKVTEKGKDVELRCDPISGHTALYWYRQSLGQGLEFLIYFQGNSAPDKSGLPSDRFSAERTGGSVSTLTIQRTQQEDSAVYLCASSLGGTGVNEQYFGPGTRLTVT.

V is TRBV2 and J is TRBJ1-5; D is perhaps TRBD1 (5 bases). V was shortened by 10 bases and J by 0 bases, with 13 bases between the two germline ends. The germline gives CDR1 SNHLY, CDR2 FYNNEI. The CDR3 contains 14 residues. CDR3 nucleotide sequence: TGTGCCAACAGGCTCAGGAATAGCAATCAGCCCCAGCATTTT. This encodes CANRLRNSNQPQHF.

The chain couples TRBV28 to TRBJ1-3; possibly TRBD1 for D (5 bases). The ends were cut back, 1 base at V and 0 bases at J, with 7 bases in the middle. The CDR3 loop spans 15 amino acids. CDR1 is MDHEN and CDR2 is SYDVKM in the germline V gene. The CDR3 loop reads CASSLFGGSGNTIYF. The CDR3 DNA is TGTGCCAGCAGTTTATTCGGGGGCTCTGGAAACACCATATATTTT.

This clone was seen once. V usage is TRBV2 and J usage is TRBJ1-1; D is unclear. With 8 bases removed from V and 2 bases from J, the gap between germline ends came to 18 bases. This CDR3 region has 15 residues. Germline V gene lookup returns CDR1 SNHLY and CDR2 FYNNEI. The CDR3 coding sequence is TGTGCCAGCTGGGATTCACCGGAGGGAAACACTGAAGCTTTCTTT. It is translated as CASWDSPEGNTEAFF.

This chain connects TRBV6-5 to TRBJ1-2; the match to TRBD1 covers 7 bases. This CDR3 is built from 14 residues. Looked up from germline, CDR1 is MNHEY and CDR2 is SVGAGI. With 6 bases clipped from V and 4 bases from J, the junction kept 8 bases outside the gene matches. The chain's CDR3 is CASSLTGNGYGYTF. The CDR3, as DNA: TGTGCCAGCAGCTTGACAGGGAATGGCTATGGCTACACCTTC.

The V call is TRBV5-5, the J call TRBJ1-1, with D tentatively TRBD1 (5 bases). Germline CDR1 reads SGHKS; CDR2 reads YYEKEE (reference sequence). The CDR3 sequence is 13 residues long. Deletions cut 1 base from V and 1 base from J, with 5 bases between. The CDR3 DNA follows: TGTGCCAGCAGCTTGAGGGGGAACACTGAAGCTTTCTTT. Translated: CASSLRGNTEAFF.

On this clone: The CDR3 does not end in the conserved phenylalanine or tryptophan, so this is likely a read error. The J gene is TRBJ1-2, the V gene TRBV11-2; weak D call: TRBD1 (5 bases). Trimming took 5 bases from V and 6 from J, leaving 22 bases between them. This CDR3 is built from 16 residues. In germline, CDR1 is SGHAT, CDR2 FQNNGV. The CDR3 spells CASSLLRGGTRDGYTL. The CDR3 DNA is TGTGCCAGCAGCCTGCTAAGGGGAGGCACCAGGGATGGCTACACCCTC.

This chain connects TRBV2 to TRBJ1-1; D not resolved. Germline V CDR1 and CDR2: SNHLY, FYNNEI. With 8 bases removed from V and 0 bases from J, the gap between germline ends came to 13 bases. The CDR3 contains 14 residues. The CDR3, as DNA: TGTGCCAGCTATGCGGCCGGCCTGAACACTGAAGCTTTCTTT. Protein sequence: CASYAAGLNTEAFF.